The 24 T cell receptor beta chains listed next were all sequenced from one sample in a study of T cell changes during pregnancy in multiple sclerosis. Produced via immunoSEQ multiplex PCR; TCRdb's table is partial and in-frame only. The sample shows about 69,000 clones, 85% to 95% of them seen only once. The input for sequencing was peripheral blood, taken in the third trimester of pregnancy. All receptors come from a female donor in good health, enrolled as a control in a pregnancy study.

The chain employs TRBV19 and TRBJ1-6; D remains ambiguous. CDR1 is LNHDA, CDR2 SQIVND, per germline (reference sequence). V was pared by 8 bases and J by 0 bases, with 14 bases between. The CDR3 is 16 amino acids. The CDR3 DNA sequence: TGTGCCAGTTCACCCAGTATTAACTCCTATAATTCACCCCTCCACTTT. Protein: CASSPSINSYNSPLHF. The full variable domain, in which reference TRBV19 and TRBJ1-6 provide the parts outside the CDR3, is DGGITQSPKYLFRKEGQNVTLSCEQNLNHDAMYWYRQDPGQGLRLIYYSQIVNDFQKGDIAEGYSVSREKKESFPLTVTSAQKNPTAFYLCASSPSINSYNSPLHFGNGTRLTVT.

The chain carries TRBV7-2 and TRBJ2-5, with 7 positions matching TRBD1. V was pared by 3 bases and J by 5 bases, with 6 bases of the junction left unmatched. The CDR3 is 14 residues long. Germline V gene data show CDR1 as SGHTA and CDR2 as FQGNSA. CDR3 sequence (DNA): TGTGCCAGCAGCTTGCAGACAGGGACGGAGACCCAGTACTTC. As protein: CASSLQTGTETQYF. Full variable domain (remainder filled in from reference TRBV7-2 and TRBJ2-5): GAGVSQSPSNKVTEKGKDVELRCDPISGHTALYWYRQSLGQGLEFLIYFQGNSAPDKSGLPSDRFSAERTGGSVSTLTIQRTQQEDSAVYLCASSLQTGTETQYFGPGTRLLVL.

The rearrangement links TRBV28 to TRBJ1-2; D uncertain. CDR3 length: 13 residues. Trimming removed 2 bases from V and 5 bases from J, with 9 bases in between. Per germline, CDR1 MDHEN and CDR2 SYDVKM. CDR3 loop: CASSLNSIYGYTF. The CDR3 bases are TGTGCCAGCAGTTTAAATTCCATTTATGGCTACACCTTC.

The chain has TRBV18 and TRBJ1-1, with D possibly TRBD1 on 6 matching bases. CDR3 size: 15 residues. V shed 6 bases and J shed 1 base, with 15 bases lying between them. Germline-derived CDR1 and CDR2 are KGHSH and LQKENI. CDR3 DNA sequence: TGTGCCAGCTCGCCAACAGGGATCCAGAACACTGAAGCTTTCTTT. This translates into CASSPTGIQNTEAFF.

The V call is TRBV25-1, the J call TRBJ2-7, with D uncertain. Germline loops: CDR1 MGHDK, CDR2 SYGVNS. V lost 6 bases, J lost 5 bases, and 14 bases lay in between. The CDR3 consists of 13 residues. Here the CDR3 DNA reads TGTGCCAGCAGCTCCGGATCACGGGACGAGCAGTACTTC. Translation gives CASSSGSRDEQYF.

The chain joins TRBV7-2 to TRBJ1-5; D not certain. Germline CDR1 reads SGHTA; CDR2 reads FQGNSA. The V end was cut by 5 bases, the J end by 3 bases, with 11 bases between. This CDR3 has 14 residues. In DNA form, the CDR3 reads TGTGCCAGCAGCGTCGGGAGGGACAATCAGCCCCAGCATTTT. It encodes CASSVGRDNQPQHF. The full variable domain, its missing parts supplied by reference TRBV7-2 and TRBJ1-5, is GAGVSQSPSNKVTEKGKDVELRCDPISGHTALYWYRQSLGQGLEFLIYFQGNSAPDKSGLPSDRFSAERTGGSVSTLTIQRTQQEDSAVYLCASSVGRDNQPQHFGDGTRLSIL.

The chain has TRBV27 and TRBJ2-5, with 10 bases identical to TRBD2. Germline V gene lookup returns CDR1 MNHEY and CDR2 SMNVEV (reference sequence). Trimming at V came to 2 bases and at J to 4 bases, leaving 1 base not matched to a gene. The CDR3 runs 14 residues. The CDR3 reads CASSLLAGAETQYF. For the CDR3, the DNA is TGTGCCAGCAGTTTACTAGCGGGAGCAGAGACCCAGTACTTC.

This CDR3 is CSGTGGIGKTQYF. The CDR3 coding sequence is TGCAGCGGTACAGGGGGCATTGGAAAGACCCAGTACTTC. The V gene is TRBV29-1, the J gene TRBJ2-5, with 9 bases that match TRBD1. The CDR3 extends over 13 amino acids. In germline, CDR1 is SQVTM, CDR2 ANQGSEA. With V trimmed by 7 bases and J by 6 bases, 9 bases remained unmatched.

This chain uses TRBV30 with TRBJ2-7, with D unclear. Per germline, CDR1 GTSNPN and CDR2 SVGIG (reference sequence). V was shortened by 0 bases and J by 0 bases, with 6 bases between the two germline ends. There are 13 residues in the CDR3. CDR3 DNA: TGTGCCTGGAGTGTCCTGAGCTCCTACGAGCAGTACTTC. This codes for CAWSVLSSYEQYF.

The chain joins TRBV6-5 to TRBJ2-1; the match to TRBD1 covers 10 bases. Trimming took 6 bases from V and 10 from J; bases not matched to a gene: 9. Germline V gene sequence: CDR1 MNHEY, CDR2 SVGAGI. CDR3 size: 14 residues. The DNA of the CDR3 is TGTGCCAGCAGCCCCGGGACAGGGGTTGAGGAGCAGTTCTTC. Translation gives CASSPGTGVEEQFF.

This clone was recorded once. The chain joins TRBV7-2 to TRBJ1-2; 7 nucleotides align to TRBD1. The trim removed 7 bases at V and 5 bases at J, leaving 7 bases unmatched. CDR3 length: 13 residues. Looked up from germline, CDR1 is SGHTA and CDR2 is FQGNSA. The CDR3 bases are TGTGCCAGCACCAAGGACAGGCATTATGGCTACACCTTC. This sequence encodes CASTKDRHYGYTF.

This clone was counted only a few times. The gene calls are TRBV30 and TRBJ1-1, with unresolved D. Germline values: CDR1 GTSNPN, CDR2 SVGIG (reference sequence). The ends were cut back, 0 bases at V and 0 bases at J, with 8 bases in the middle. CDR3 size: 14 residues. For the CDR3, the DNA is TGTGCCTGGAGTGTTTGGGGAGTGAACACTGAAGCTTTCTTT. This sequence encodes CAWSVWGVNTEAFF.

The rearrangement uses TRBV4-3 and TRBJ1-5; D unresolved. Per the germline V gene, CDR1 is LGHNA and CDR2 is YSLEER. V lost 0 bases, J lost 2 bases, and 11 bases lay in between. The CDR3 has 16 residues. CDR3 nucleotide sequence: TGCGCCAGCAGCCAAGAAGCGGGCCGCGGCAATCAGCCCCAGCATTTT. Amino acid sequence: CASSQEAGRGNQPQHF.

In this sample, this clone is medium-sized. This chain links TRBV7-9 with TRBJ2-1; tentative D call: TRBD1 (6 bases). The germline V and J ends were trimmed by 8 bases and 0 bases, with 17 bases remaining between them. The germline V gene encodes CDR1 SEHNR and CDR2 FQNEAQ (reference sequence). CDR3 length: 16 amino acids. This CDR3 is CASGDTGLSSYNEQFF. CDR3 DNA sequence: TGTGCCAGCGGGGACACGGGGTTAAGCTCCTACAATGAGCAGTTCTTC.

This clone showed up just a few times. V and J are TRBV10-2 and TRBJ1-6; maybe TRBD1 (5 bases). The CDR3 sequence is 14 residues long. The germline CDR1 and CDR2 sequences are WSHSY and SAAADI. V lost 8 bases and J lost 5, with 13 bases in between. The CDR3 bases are TGCGCCAGCCGCGGGACGGTTAATAATTCACCCCTCCACTTT. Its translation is CASRGTVNNSPLHF.

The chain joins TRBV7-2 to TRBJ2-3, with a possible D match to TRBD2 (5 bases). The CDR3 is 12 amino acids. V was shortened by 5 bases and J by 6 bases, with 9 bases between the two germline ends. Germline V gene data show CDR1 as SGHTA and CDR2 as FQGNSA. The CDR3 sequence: CASSEGRDTQYF. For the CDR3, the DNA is TGTGCCAGCAGCGAGGGCCGGGATACGCAGTATTTT.

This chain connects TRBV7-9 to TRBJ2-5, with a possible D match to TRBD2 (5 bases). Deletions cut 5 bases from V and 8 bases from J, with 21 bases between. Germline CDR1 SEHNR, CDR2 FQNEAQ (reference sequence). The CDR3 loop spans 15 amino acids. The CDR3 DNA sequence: TGTGCCAGCAGCCCTACCGGGATCCAACACGTAACCCAGTACTTC. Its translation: CASSPTGIQHVTQYF.

The CDR3 DNA reads as TGTGCCAGCAGCCCAACCAGGGTTTTAGGGGAGACCCAGTACTTC. This codes for CASSPTRVLGETQYF. V usage is TRBV9 and J usage is TRBJ2-5, with a possible D match to TRBD1 (5 bases). Germline values: CDR1 SGDLS, CDR2 YYNGEE. The germline V and J ends were trimmed by 4 bases and 5 bases, with 18 bases remaining between them. This CDR3 is built from 15 residues.

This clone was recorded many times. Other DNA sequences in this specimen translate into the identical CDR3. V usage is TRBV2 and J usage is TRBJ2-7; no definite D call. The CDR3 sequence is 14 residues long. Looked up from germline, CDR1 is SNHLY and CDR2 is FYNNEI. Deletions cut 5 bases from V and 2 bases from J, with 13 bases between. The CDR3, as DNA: TGTGCCAGCAGTTACTGGAGAGGAGCCTACGAGCAGTACTTC. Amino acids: CASSYWRGAYEQYF.

The CDR3 DNA reads TGTGCCAGCAGCCCACAGCCAACTAATGAAAAACTGTTTTTT. Its protein product is CASSPQPTNEKLFF. The rearrangement uses TRBV7-2 and TRBJ1-4, with unresolved D. V lost 5 bases and J 0 bases, leaving 7 bases between the germline ends. The CDR3 spans 14 residues. Germline values: CDR1 SGHTA, CDR2 FQGNSA. Drawing the rest from reference TRBV7-2 and TRBJ1-4, the complete variable domain is GAGVSQSPSNKVTEKGKDVELRCDPISGHTALYWYRQSLGQGLEFLIYFQGNSAPDKSGLPSDRFSAERTGGSVSTLTIQRTQQEDSAVYLCASSPQPTNEKLFFGSGTQLSVL.

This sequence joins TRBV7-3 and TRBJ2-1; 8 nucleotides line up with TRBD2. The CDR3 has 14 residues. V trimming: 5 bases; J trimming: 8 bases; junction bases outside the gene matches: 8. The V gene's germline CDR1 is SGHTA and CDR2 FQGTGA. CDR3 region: CASSPGGTKHEQFF. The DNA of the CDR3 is TGTGCCAGCAGCCCGGGGGGGACTAAGCATGAGCAGTTCTTC.

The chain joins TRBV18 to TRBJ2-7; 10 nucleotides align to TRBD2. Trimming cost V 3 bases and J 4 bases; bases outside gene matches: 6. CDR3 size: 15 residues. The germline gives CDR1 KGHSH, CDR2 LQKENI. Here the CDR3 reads CASSPGLAGGYEQYF. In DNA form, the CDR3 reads TGTGCCAGCTCACCGGGATTAGCGGGGGGTTACGAGCAGTACTTC. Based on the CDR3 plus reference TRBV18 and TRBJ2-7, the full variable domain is NAGVMQNPRHLVRRRGQEARLRCSPMKGHSHVYWYRQLPEEGLKFMVYLQKENIIDESGMPKERFSAEFPKEGPSILRIQQVVRGDSAAYFCASSPGLAGGYEQYFGPGTRLTVT.

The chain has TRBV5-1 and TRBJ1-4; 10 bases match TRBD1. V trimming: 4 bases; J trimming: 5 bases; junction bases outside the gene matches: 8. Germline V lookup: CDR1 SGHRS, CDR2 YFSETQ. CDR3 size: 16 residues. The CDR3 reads CASSKTGGGFNEKLFF. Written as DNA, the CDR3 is TGCGCCAGCAGCAAGACAGGGGGCGGATTCAATGAAAAACTGTTTTTT.

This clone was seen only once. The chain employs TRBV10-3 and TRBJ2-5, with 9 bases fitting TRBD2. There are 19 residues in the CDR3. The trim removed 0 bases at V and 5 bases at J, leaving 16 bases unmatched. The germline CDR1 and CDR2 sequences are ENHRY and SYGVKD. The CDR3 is CAISESVGSAGGPRETQYF. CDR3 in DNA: TGTGCCATCAGTGAGTCGGTCGGGTCGGCGGGGGGGCCGAGGGAGACCCAGTACTTC.